Following are 14 T cell receptor beta chains from one sample sequenced in a study of cytomegalovirus exposure and HLA in healthy donors. The PCR was carried out with 60 Vbeta primers and 13 Jbeta primers. Assay: immunoSEQ multiplex PCR; the TCRdb copy retains only in-frame clones and omits some. The sample lists some 110,000 clones; roughly 80% were seen once. The sequenced sample consisted of PBMCs. The receptors come from a man aged 25 to 40 in good health and CMV-seropositive.

V gene TRBV2 combines with J gene TRBJ2-1, with TRBD1 as a possible D gene (6 bases). The CDR3 consists of 15 residues. Trimming shortened V by 8 bases and J by 1 base, and 15 bases separated the two germline ends. CDR1 and CDR2 from the germline V gene are SNHLY and FYNNEI. CDR3 protein: CASVRQVGSYNEQFF. CDR3 DNA sequence: TGTGCCAGCGTAAGACAGGTGGGATCCTACAATGAGCAGTTCTTC.

The CDR3 nucleotides are TGTGCCAGCAGCCTAGACCCGAACTACGAGCAGTACTTC. Amino acid sequence: CASSLDPNYEQYF. The chain carries TRBV5-4 and TRBJ2-7, with D hard to call. The CDR3 has 13 residues. V lost 4 bases and J lost 3, with 11 bases in between. Germline CDR1 is SGHNT and CDR2 is YYREEE (reference sequence).

This sequence joins TRBV2 and TRBJ1-1; D is possibly TRBD1 (6 bases). The CDR3 has 13 residues. Trimming shortened V by 5 bases and J by 1 base, and 8 bases separated the two germline ends. Germline values: CDR1 SNHLY, CDR2 FYNNEI. This CDR3 reads CASSTQGNTEAFF. CDR3 in DNA: TGTGCCAGCAGTACACAGGGGAACACTGAAGCTTTCTTT.

The chain has TRBV28 and TRBJ2-2; 8 bases are a match to TRBD1. Germline V gives CDR1 MDHEN, CDR2 SYDVKM. V lost 6 bases, J lost 5 bases, and 5 bases stayed unmatched. The CDR3 length is 14 residues. In DNA, the CDR3 is TGTGCCAGCAGATGGACAGGGAATACCGGGGAGCTGTTTTTT. Translated: CASRWTGNTGELFF.

The rearrangement links TRBV28 to TRBJ2-3, with 10 nucleotides matching TRBD2. The V segment lost 10 bases and the J segment 4 bases; nucleotides outside the gene matches: 14. The CDR3 is 16 residues long. Germline CDR1 and CDR2: MDHEN and SYDVKM. The CDR3 sequence is CATSQWGLAGADTQYF. In nucleotides, the CDR3 is TGTGCCACCTCCCAATGGGGCCTAGCGGGGGCAGATACGCAGTATTTT.

The rearrangement uses TRBV5-1 and TRBJ2-4; 13 nucleotides align to TRBD2. Germline CDR1 reads SGHRS; CDR2 reads YFSETQ. Trimming at V came to 5 bases and at J to 8 bases, leaving 16 bases not matched to a gene. The CDR3 is made up of 18 amino acids. CDR3 in DNA: TGCGCCAGCAGTTACGGCGTACTAGCGGGGGGGCTTGGGGACATTCAGTACTTC. This sequence encodes CASSYGVLAGGLGDIQYF. Full variable domain (rest looked up from reference TRBV5-1 and TRBJ2-4): KAGVTQTPRYLIKTRGQQVTLSCSPISGHRSVSWYQQTPGQGLQFLFEYFSETQRNKGNFPGRFSGRQFSNSRSEMNVSTLELGDSALYLCASSYGVLAGGLGDIQYFGAGTRLSVL.

V usage is TRBV21-1 and J usage is TRBJ1-1. TRBV21-1 is a known pseudogene. The CDR3 spans 16 residues. The CDR3 region has the DNA TGTGCCAGCAGCTTCAACGGGGGGGGCGAAAACACTGAAGCTTTCTTT. It yields the protein CASSFNGGGENTEAFF.

The count of this clone is one. The rearrangement links TRBV13 to TRBJ1-5, with 9 bases lining up with TRBD1. The junction had 3 bases not matched to a gene; V was cut back by 3 bases and J by 6 bases. The length of the CDR3 is 14 residues. The germline CDR1 and CDR2 sequences are PRHDT and FYEKMQ (reference sequence). This CDR3 is CASSFTGGGQPQHF. The DNA of the CDR3 is TGTGCCAGCAGCTTTACAGGGGGCGGTCAGCCCCAGCATTTT.

In this sample, this clone turned up a few times. The chain joins TRBV14 to TRBJ2-2, with TRBD2 identical over 12 bases. Germline lookup yields CDR1 SGHDN and CDR2 FVKESK. V gave up 1 base and J gave up 1 base; unmatched junction bases: 4. The CDR3 length is 18 residues. In DNA, the CDR3 is TGTGCCAGCAGCCAAGGACTAGCGGGAGTGCGGAACACCGGGGAGCTGTTTTTT. This gives the protein CASSQGLAGVRNTGELFF.

The DNA for the CDR3 is TGTGCCAGTAGTATATCTGGCCTACGGGGAATATCGTATGGTGGCTACACCTTC. Translated: CASSISGLRGISYGGYTF. V usage is TRBV19 and J usage is TRBJ1-2, with no clear D. Trimming pared 2 bases from V and 7 bases from J, leaving 26 bases between. Germline assignment: CDR1 LNHDA and CDR2 SQIVND (reference sequence). The CDR3 totals 18 residues.

This clone was seen a handful of times. The V gene is TRBV13, the J gene TRBJ2-1, with TRBD1 identical over 12 bases. Trimming cost V 5 bases and J 6 bases; bases outside gene matches: 14. Germline CDR1 is PRHDT and CDR2 is FYEKMQ (reference sequence). The CDR3 sequence is 18 residues long. CDR3 nucleotides: TGTGCCAGCAGCCCCCCCGGGACAGGGGGCGCTGGGTTCAATGAGCAGTTCTTC. This codes for CASSPPGTGGAGFNEQFF.

V and J are TRBV6-1 and TRBJ1-1; D ambiguous. The germline V gene encodes CDR1 MNHNS and CDR2 SASEGT. This CDR3 contains 14 residues. Trimming shortened V by 5 bases and J by 1 base, and 11 bases separated the two germline ends. CDR3: CASSLPLGNTEAFF. CDR3 nucleotides: TGTGCCAGCAGTCTCCCACTTGGGAACACTGAAGCTTTCTTT.

This clone occurred a few times. This chain connects TRBV5-1 to TRBJ2-1; 8 bases map to TRBD1. Germline trimming cut 1 base from V and 6 bases from J; bases unmatched to any gene: 6. This CDR3 is built from 15 residues. Per germline, CDR1 SGHRS and CDR2 YFSETQ. CDR3 loop: CASSLYGQGFNEQFF. The CDR3 region has the DNA TGCGCCAGCAGCTTGTATGGACAGGGCTTCAATGAGCAGTTCTTC.

The chain recombines TRBV19 with TRBJ2-2, with D unresolved. V lost 7 bases to trimming and J lost 2 bases, with 11 bases between them. This CDR3 spans 14 amino acids. Germline CDR1 LNHDA, CDR2 SQIVND (reference sequence). DNA of the CDR3: TGTGCCAGTACCCCTCGGGTTAACACCGGGGAGCTGTTTTTT. This gives the protein CASTPRVNTGELFF.